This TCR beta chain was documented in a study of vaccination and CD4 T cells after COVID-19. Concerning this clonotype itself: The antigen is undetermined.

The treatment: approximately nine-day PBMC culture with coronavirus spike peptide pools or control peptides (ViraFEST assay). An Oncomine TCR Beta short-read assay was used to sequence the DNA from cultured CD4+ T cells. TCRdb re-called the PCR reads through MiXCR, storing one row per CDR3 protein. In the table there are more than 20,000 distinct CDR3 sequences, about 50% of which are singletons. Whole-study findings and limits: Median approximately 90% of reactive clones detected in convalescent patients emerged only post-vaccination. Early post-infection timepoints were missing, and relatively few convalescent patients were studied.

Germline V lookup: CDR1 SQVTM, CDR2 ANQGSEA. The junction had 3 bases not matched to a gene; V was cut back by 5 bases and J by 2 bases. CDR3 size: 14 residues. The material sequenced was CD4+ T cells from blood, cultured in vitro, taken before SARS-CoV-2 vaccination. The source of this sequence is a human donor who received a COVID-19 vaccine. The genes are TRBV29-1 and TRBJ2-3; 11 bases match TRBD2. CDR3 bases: TGCAGCGTTTCTAGCGGGGGGACCACAGATACGCAGTATTTT. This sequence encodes CSVSSGGTTDTQYF.